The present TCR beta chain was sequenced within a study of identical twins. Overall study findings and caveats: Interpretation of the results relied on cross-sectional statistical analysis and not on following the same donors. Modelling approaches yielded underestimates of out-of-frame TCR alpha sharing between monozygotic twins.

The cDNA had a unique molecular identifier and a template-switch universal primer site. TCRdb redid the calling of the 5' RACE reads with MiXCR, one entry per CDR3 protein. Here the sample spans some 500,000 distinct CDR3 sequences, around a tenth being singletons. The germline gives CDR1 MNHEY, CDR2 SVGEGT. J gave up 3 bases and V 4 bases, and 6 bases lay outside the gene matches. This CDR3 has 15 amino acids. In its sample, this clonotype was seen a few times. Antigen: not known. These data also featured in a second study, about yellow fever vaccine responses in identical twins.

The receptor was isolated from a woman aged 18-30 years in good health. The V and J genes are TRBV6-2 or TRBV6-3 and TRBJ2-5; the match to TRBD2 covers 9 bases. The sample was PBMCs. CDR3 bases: TGTGCCAGCAGTTTAATGATAGCGGGAGAAGAGACCCAGTACTTC. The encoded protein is CASSLMIAGEETQYF.